These 21 T cell receptor beta chains were sequenced from one sample in a study of Ad26.COV2.S vaccination and SARS-CoV-2 variants. Method: immunoSEQ multiplex PCR; TCRdb's copy keeps in-frame clones and lacks some. This sample has some 240,000 clones, with roughly nine tenths found just once. Documented treatment: approximately 18 received Ad26.COV2.S at low or high dose, single or two shots; about 5 received placebo; per-sample allocation not given. Samples came from day 63 after the first vaccine or placebo injection. Specimen: peripheral blood, collected in a trial of Ad26.COV2.S vaccine versus placebo. The source of these receptors is a person aged 18-65 years who received the Ad26.COV2.S COVID-19 vaccine or a placebo.

The J gene is TRBJ2-3, the V gene TRBV7-9; D not certain. The CDR3 has 15 amino acids. Germline V CDR1 and CDR2: SEHNR, FQNEAQ (reference sequence). Trimming removed 8 bases at V and 0 bases at J, with 15 bases between. The CDR3 sequence: CASVLRSSSTDTQYF. The CDR3 DNA follows: TGTGCCAGCGTCCTGAGAAGTTCTAGCACAGATACGCAGTATTTT. Complete variable domain (other parts from reference TRBV7-9 and TRBJ2-3): DTGVSQNPRHKITKRGQNVTFRCDPISEHNRLYWYRQTLGQGPEFLTYFQNEAQLEKSRLLSDRFSAERPKGSFSTLEIQRTEQGDSAMYLCASVLRSSSTDTQYFGPGTRLTVL.

The chain uses TRBV6-5 and TRBJ2-4; 8 nucleotides align to TRBD2. In germline, CDR1 is MNHEY, CDR2 SVGAGI. V dropped 5 bases and J dropped 10; count of bases not matched to a gene: 10. This CDR3 is built from 14 residues. In DNA form, the CDR3 reads TGTGCCAGCAGTCCACCCGGGGGGGTAGGGATTCAGTACTTC. Its translation: CASSPPGGVGIQYF.

The rearrangement joins TRBV10-3 to TRBJ2-5; TRBD2 matches 9 bases. Germline CDR1 and CDR2: ENHRY and SYGVKD. The CDR3 loop spans 14 amino acids. Trimming took 10 bases from V and 3 from J; bases not matched to a gene: 9. CDR3 residues: CASSSGTSKETQYF. The DNA for the CDR3 is TGTGCCAGCTCGTCCGGGACTAGCAAAGAGACCCAGTACTTC.

This sequence joins TRBV12-3 or TRBV12-4 and TRBJ2-1, with a tentative D call TRBD2 (6 bases). Trimming cost V 5 bases and J 7 bases, with 12 bases left between them. The CDR3 sequence is 13 residues long. The CDR3 DNA is TGTGCCAGCAGTCTACATAGCGGAAATGAGCAGTTCTTC. This codes for CASSLHSGNEQFF.

The rearrangement joins TRBV5-1 to TRBJ2-1, with no clear D. V shed 0 bases and J shed 9 bases, with 4 bases lying between them. CDR1 is SGHRS, CDR2 YFSETQ, per germline. The length of the CDR3 is 11 residues. CDR3 bases: TGCGCCAGCAGCTTGGCGGGTGAGCAGTTCTTC. This translates into CASSLAGEQFF.

The rearrangement uses TRBV24-1 and TRBJ2-2, with 7 bases aligning to TRBD2. With V trimmed by 10 bases and J by 3 bases, 7 bases remained unmatched. Per germline, CDR1 KGHDR and CDR2 SFDVKD. The CDR3 is 14 amino acids. In DNA form, the CDR3 reads TGTGCCACTGGAAGGGCGGGAGACACCGGGGAGCTGTTTTTT. Translated, it gives CATGRAGDTGELFF.

J is TRBJ2-7 and V is TRBV23-1; 8 bases align to TRBD1. Being an ORF, TRBV23-1 has a function that is uncertain. The CDR3 is 19 residues long. The CDR3 DNA sequence: TGCGCCCGCAGTCGACCCTTATCCCCGGGGCAGGGGGCTAGCTACGAGCAGTACGTC. It translates to CARSRPLSPGQGASYEQYV.

This chain connects TRBV12-3 or TRBV12-4 to TRBJ1-1; unclear D gene. The CDR3 contains 11 residues. The V and J ends lost 4 bases and 8 bases respectively, with 8 bases between them. The DNA for the CDR3 is TGTGCCAGCAGTTCTGGGCCGGAAGCTTTCTTT. Protein sequence: CASSSGPEAFF.

This clone has only one observation. The chain is built from TRBV24-1 and TRBJ2-1; 9 positions match TRBD1. CDR3 length equals 19 residues. With 2 bases clipped from V and 1 base from J, the junction kept 11 bases outside the gene matches. From germline, CDR1 is KGHDR and CDR2 SFDVKD. The CDR3 DNA follows: TGTGCCACCAGTGATTCTTCCGGGACAGGGAAGAGGTCCTACAATGAGCAGTTCTTC. Amino acid sequence: CATSDSSGTGKRSYNEQFF.

The V gene is TRBV3-1 (or the pseudogene TRBV3-2), the J gene TRBJ2-1; no definite D call. The CDR3 runs 16 residues. CDR1 LGHDT and CDR2 YNNKEL come from the germline V gene (reference sequence). V was trimmed by 6 bases and J by 0 bases, leaving 15 bases between them. The CDR3 nucleotides are TGTGCCAGCAGTCTCCGGGCCTCCAGCTCCTACAATGAGCAGTTCTTC. Translated, it gives CASSLRASSSYNEQFF.

The chain combines TRBV30 with TRBJ1-2; no reliable D call. V shed 0 bases and J shed 10 bases, with 9 bases lying between them. The CDR3 consists of 11 residues. In germline, CDR1 is GTSNPN, CDR2 SVGIG (reference sequence). CDR3 bases: TGTGCCTGGAGTGTACGGTTCGCCTACACCTTC. Its translation is CAWSVRFAYTF.

J is TRBJ1-5 and V is TRBV7-8, with 8 bases matching TRBD1. The CDR3 extends over 15 amino acids. V was clipped by 7 bases and J by 8 bases; unmatched bases: 13. CDR1 is SGHVS and CDR2 is FQNEAQ in the germline V gene. Here the CDR3 DNA reads TGTGCCAGCACCCGGACAGGGCTAGCAGTAAAGCCCCAGCATTTT. Amino acids: CASTRTGLAVKPQHF.

This chain joins TRBV6-1 and TRBJ2-7; D call uncertain. This CDR3 has 13 residues. The V end lost 2 bases, the J end lost 3 bases, and 8 bases lay between the germline ends. Germline V gene data show CDR1 as MNHNS and CDR2 as SASEGT. CDR3 in amino acids: CASSESPGYEQYV. CDR3 bases: TGTGCCAGCAGTGAATCCCCCGGCTACGAGCAGTACGTC.

The gene calls are TRBV2 and TRBJ2-5; D is unclear. The CDR3 consists of 11 residues. Trimming took off 7 bases at V and 3 bases at J, with 6 bases between the two ends. The germline V gene encodes CDR1 SNHLY and CDR2 FYNNEI. CDR3 protein: CASTEEETQYF. The CDR3 DNA is TGTGCCAGCACGGAAGAAGAGACCCAGTACTTC.

The table lists this clone with a few counts. V is TRBV18 and J is TRBJ1-1, with a possible D match to TRBD1 (6 bases). This CDR3 has 14 residues. The germline V gene encodes CDR1 KGHSH and CDR2 LQKENI. V shed 4 bases and J shed 5 bases, with 14 bases lying between them. CDR3 DNA: TGTGCCAGCTCACGGTCCAGGACAGAAACTGAAGCTTTCTTT. Its protein product is CASSRSRTETEAFF.

The CDR3 DNA sequence: TGCGCCAGCAGCTTGGAAGGTCGTAACGAGCAGTACGTC. Translation gives CASSLEGRNEQYV. The chain is built from TRBV5-1 and TRBJ2-7; D remains ambiguous. The germline V and J ends were trimmed by 0 bases and 5 bases, with 9 bases remaining between them. Per the germline V gene, CDR1 is SGHRS and CDR2 is YFSETQ. The CDR3 loop spans 13 amino acids.

V is TRBV6-2 or TRBV6-3 and J is TRBJ2-7, with 10 bases matching TRBD2. The V gene's germline CDR1 is MNHEY and CDR2 SVGEGT. Losses at the gene ends were 5 bases for V and 5 bases for J; bases not matched to a gene: 6. This CDR3 region has 14 residues. The CDR3: CASSQTSGFHEQYV. The CDR3 DNA sequence: TGTGCCAGCAGTCAGACTAGCGGGTTCCACGAGCAGTACGTC.

The chain is built from TRBV7-9 and TRBJ2-3, with no clear D. Germline V gene data show CDR1 as SEHNR and CDR2 as FQNEAQ (reference sequence). V lost 1 base to trimming and J lost 0 bases, with 8 bases between them. This CDR3 contains 15 residues. CDR3 amino acids: CASSLDYSSTDTQYF. CDR3 coding DNA: TGTGCCAGCAGCTTAGACTACTCTAGCACAGATACGCAGTATTTT.

A word on this clone: Distinct nucleotide sequences in the sample also encode this CDR3. The V gene is TRBV6-5, the J gene TRBJ2-7; D remains unclear. The V end lost 2 bases, the J end lost 0 bases, and 11 bases lay between the germline ends. CDR1 MNHEY and CDR2 SVGAGI come from the germline V gene. The CDR3 totals 15 residues. In nucleotides, the CDR3 is TGTGCCAGCAGTTACAGTCCGGGCAGCTCCTACGAGCAGTACTTC. It encodes CASSYSPGSSYEQYF.

The rearrangement links TRBV20-1 to TRBJ1-1; D remains ambiguous. The germline V gene encodes CDR1 DFQATT and CDR2 SNEGSKA (reference sequence). There are 14 residues in the CDR3. V shed 3 bases and J shed 1 base, with 12 bases lying between them. The CDR3 spells CSASRRAGNTEAFF. CDR3 sequence (DNA): TGCAGTGCTAGTCGTAGGGCAGGGAACACTGAAGCTTTCTTT.

V and J are TRBV27 and TRBJ2-7; 9 bases align to TRBD1. Looked up from germline, CDR1 is MNHEY and CDR2 is SMNVEV (reference sequence). V gave up 6 bases and J gave up 3 bases; unmatched junction bases: 3. The CDR3 contains 13 residues. The CDR3 DNA is TGTGCCAGCAGAGCGACAGGGGGCTACGAGCAGTACGTC. This sequence encodes CASRATGGYEQYV.